This TCR beta chain originates from a study of blood T cells in healthy people across ages. Study background: Capture via template switching afforded approximately one barcoded beta molecule per two T cells. Points from the study as a whole: Diversity of TCR beta correlated strongly with naive T cell percentage. Per million T cells, TCR beta diversity dropped about linearly as age rose.

Each sample gave at least 6 million isolated PBMCs. Worth noting for this clonotype: As yet, its antigen is unknown.

V shed 6 bases and J shed 6 bases, with 18 bases lying between them. The CDR3 runs to 14 residues. The germline gives CDR1 SNHLY, CDR2 FYNNEI. For the second PCR, which ran for about 7 to 11 cycles, a sample-barcoded 5' primer and a J-beta primer mix were used. TCRdb reprocessed the 5' RACE reads with MiXCR, giving one entry per CDR3 protein. The sample contains about 680,000 distinct CDR3 sequences, 49% of which appear only once. This chain joins TRBV2 and TRBJ2-7, with D maybe TRBD1 (6 bases). The source is a woman aged 55-70 years in good health. The sample consisted of blood. CDR3: CASRAIIQGSEQYF. The CDR3, as DNA: TGTGCCAGCAGGGCAATAATCCAGGGGAGCGAGCAGTACTTC.